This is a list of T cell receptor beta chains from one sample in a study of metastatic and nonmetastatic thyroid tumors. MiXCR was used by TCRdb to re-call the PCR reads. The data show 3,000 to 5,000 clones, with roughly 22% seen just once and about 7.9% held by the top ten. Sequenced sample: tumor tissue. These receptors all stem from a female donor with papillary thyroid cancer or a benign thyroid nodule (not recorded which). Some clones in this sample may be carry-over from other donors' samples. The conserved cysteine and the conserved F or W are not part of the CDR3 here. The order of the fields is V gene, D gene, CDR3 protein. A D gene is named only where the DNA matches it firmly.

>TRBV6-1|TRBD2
ASSPRGSGTQY
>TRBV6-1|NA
ASTNSRGGWYGYT
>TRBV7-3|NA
ASSFTYNNEQF
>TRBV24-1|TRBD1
ATSGRTGGSDTQY
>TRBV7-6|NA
ASSLGAIGEFTGELF
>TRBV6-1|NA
ASSWAGGQEAF
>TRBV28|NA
ASSFGASNQPQH
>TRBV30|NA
AWSVSHRYPSTDTQY
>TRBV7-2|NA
ASSHLDRSYEQY
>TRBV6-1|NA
ASGLAAREPQH
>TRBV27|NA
ASSPLNQPQH
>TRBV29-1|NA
SVLLGVSAYNEQF
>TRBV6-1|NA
ASSEPGQPQH
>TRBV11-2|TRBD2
ASSLLAGGDEQF
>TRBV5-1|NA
ASRGDGNTDTQY
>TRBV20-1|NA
SARDWASRYNEQF
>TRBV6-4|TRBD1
ASSPGTGEGNEQF
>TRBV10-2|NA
ASSCQRTEVF
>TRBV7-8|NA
ASSLLLPANEKLF
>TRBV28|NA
ASSNAGTVGEQY
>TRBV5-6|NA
ASSLTLSAEVSNQPQH
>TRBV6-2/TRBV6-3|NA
ASSYSGGNQPQH
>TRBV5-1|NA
ASSLVQGMNTEAF
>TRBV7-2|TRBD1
ASSTRGPSGQKSYEQY
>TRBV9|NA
ASRGGAYEQY
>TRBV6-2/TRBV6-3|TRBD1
ASKDRGRSEAF
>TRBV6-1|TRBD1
ASSVEGASHYEQY
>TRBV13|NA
ASSKRGGGANVLT
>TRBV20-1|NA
SASTYADSRQETQY
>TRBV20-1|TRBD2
SASRLAGGYEQY
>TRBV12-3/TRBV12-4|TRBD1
ASTLRGQGAAGANVLT
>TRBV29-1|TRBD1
SVDVTGDSGNTIY
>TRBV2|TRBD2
AGKGLAGGPASYEQY
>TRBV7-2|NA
ASSLDWQPQH
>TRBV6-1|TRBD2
ASSESPGLVTYNEQF
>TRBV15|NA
ATSTIPNTGELF
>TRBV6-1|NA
ASRLQGRGELF
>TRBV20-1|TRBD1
SASWQGAPEQY
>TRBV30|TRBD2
AWISLAGTSTDTQY
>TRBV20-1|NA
SAAEGGGEKLF
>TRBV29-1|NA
SVEGRRGLGETQY